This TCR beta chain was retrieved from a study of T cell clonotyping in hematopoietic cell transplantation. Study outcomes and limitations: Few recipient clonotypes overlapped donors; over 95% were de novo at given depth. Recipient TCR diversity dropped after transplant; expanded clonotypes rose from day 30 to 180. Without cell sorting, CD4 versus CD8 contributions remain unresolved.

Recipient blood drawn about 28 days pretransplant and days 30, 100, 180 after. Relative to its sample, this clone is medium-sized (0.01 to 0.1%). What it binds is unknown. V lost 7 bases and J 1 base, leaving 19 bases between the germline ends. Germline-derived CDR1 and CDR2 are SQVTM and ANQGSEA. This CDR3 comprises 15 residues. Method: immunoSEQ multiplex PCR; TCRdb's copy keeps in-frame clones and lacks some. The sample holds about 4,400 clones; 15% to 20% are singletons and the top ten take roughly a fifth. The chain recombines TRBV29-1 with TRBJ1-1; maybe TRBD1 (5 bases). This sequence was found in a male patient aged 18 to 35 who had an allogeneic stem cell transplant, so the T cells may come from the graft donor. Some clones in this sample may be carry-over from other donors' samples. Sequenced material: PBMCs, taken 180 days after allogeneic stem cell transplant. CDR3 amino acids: CSAEGREDGNTEAFF. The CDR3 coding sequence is TGCAGCGCCGAGGGCAGGGAAGATGGGAACACTGAAGCTTTCTTT.